This T cell receptor (beta chain) was sequenced for a study of liver allograft versus peripheral blood T cells. In the study overall: Within transplanted livers, the T cell receptor repertoires were examined and compared against the repertoires present in the peripheral blood of liver transplant recipients.

The CDR3 covers 15 residues. Per germline, CDR1 MNHEY and CDR2 SVGAGI. About this clonotype: This may be a read error, as it is one base from a much larger clone.

Using its own MiXCR run on the reads, TCRdb lists one record per CDR3 protein. The data contain under 15,000 distinct CDR3 sequences, roughly 28% of them singletons. This rearrangement joins TRBV6-5 to TRBJ2-1; 8 bases map to TRBD2. This clonotype was sampled from a human patient who had a liver transplant. Some T cells may possibly be graft donor cells. The CDR3 loop is CACRTLAEAYNEQFF. DNA of the CDR3: TGTGCCTGCAGGACACTAGCGGAGGCCTACAATGAGCAGTTCTTC.